The present entry profiles one T cell receptor (beta chain) with its context. Its antigen remains unknown. Germline and junction disagree at one end, which may indicate a read error. CDR3 size: 13 residues. Germline CDR1 is SGHNT and CDR2 is YYREEE (reference sequence). TCR beta cDNA came from about 500 ng total RNA, primed with a constant-region primer. Employing slightly modified ARM-PCR, three nested multiplex PCR rounds were run, and these gave rise to the TCR beta libraries. TRBV1-TRBV30 forward primers and a C-beta reverse primer were used in the first two PCR rounds, which each ran for approximately 11 cycles. TCRdb passed the multiplex PCR reads through MiXCR, listing each CDR3 protein once. The table lists 150,000 to 200,000 distinct CDR3 sequences, almost 65% of them singletons. Blood RNA came from unsorted whole blood; germline DNA was also extracted. Those patients suffered from chronic HBV infection and were treatment-naive. Before any surgery took place, 4 to 4.5 milliliters of peripheral blood were collected.

The data were taken from a study of tumor-infiltrating lymphocytes in primary liver carcinoma. On the study more broadly: Samples yielded about 3.5 to 7.5 million productive TCRbeta reads, similar across tissue types.

Whole-study results and caveats: Tumor region pairs showed greater overlap than either tumor-adjacent or tumor-blood pairs did.

This sequence was found in a woman aged 60-70 years with primary liver carcinoma and hepatitis B virus infection. Sequenced sample: peripheral blood. This sequence joins TRBV5-4 and TRBJ2-3; D might be TRBD1 (5 bases). CDR3 coding DNA: TGTGCCAGTAGCTTTCAGGACACAGATACGCACTATTTT. Amino acids: CASSFQDTDTHYF. Based on the CDR3 plus reference TRBV5-4 and TRBJ2-3, the full variable domain is ETGVTQSPTHLIKTRGQQVTLRCSSQSGHNTVSWYQQALGQGPQFIFQYYREEENGRGNFPPRFSGLQFPNYSSELNVNALELDDSALYLCASSFQDTDTHYFGPGTRLTVL.